This TCR beta chain was captured in a study of blood T cells in healthy people across ages. On this clonotype itself: Its antigen is not identified. At one end the junction does not follow the germline gene, possibly because of a read error.

Whole-study findings and limits: Age showed a roughly linear inverse relationship with TCR beta diversity per million T cells. Unsorted PBMC material precluded a definitive naive versus antigen-experienced comparison.

A sample-barcoded 5' primer and a J-beta primer mix were used in a second PCR of roughly 6 to 11 cycles. Researchers report that a template-switch adaptor with 12 random nucleotides tagged each cDNA molecule. TCRdb re-analysed the 5' RACE reads in MiXCR, keeping a single row per CDR3 protein. Of around 1.7 million distinct CDR3 sequences listed, roughly 28% are singletons. The germline CDR1 and CDR2 sequences are SGHRS and YFSETQ. The CDR3 extends over 16 amino acids. The receptor was isolated from a woman aged 25-40 years in good health. The material sequenced was blood. The chain combines TRBV5-1 with TRBJ2-5; D is perhaps TRBD1 or TRBD2 (5 bases each). CDR3 nucleotide sequence: TGCGCCAGCAGCTTCACCACGGGACGGAACCAAGGGACCCAGTACTTC. Amino acid sequence: CASSFTTGRNQGTQYF. Filled out from reference TRBV5-1 and TRBJ2-5, the complete variable domain reads KAGVTQTPRYLIKTRGQQVTLSCSPISGHRSVSWYQQTPGQGLQFLFEYFSETQRNKGNFPGRFSGRQFSNSRSEMNVSTLELGDSALYLCASSFTTGRNQGTQYFGPGTRLLVL.